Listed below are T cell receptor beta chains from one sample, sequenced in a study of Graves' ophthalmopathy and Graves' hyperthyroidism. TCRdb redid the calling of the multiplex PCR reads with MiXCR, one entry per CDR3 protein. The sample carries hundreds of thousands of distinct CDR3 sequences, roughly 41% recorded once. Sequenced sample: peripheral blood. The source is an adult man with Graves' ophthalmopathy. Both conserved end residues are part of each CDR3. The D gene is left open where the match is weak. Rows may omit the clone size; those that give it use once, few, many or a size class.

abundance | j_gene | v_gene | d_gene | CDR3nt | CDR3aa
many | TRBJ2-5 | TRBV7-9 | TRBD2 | TGTGCCAGCAGCTATAGGTCGACTAGCGGTATCCAAGAGACCCAGTACTTC | CASSYRSTSGIQETQYF
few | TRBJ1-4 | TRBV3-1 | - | TGTGCCAGCAGCCAGGGACTGGGTAATGAAAAACTGTTTTTT | CASSQGLGNEKLFF
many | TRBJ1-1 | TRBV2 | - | TGTGCCAGCAGCCCTCTACGTGAAGCTTTCTTT | CASSPLREAFF
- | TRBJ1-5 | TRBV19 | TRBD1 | TGTGCCAGTAGTGCAGGGGGACAATTT | CASSAGGQF
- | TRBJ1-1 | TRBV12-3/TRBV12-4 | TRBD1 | TGTGCCAGCAGCCACGCGGGACAGCAAAACACTGAAGCTTTCTTT | CASSHAGQQNTEAFF
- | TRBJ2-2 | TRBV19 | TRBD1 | TGTGCCAGTAGCGGAGGACAGGGGGATTCCGGGGAGCTGTTTTTT | CASSGGQGDSGELFF
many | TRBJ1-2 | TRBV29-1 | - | TGCAGCGTTGAAGGGACTGAGCGCGGCTACACCTTC | CSVEGTERGYTF
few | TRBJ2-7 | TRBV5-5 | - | TGTGCCAGCAGCTTGGTAGGACACCCGGTTTCCTACGAGCAGTACTTC | CASSLVGHPVSYEQYF
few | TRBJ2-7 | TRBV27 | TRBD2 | TGTGCCAGCAGACGACTAGCGGGGGATTTCTACGAGCAGTACTTC | CASRRLAGDFYEQYF
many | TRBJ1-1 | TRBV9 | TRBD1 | TGTGCCAGCAGCGCTAGGACAGGGGGTCAGGTGGCTGAAGCTTTCTTT | CASSARTGGQVAEAFF
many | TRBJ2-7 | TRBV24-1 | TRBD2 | TGTGCCACCAGTGATTTAGGGGCTAGCGGATCCTACGAGCAGTACTTC | CATSDLGASGSYEQYF
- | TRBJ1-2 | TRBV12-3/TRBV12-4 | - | TGTGCCAGCAGTAGGGCCGGCGGGTACACCTTC | CASSRAGGYTF
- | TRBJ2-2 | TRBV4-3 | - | TGCGCCAGCAGCCAAGAGCGGGGGCCCGAAGGCTGTTTTTTT | CASSQERGPEGCFF
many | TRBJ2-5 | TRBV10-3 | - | TGTGCCATCATGGGACAAGATTCAAGGGGGACCCAGTACTTC | CAIMGQDSRGTQYF
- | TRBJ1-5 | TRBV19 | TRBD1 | TGTGCCAGTAGGACAGGGGGGGCGATGAGGCCCCAGCATTTT | CASRTGGAMRPQHF
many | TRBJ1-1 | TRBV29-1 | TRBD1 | TGCAGCGTTTCACAGGGGGCGAACACTGAAGCTTTCTTT | CSVSQGANTEAFF
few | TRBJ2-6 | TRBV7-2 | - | TGTGCCAGCAGCTTAATATCGACTGGGGCCGGGGCCAACGTCCTGACTTTC | CASSLISTGAGANVLTF
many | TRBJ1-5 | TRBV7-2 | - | TGTGCCAGCAGCTTAGTACAGGGTGGCAATCAGCCCCAGCATTTT | CASSLVQGGNQPQHF
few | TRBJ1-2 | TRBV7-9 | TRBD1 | TGTGCCAGCAGCCAAGTCGACAGGGAAGGGCCTCCGGGCTACACCTTC | CASSQVDREGPPGYTF
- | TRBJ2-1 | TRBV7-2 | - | TGTGCCAGCACAAAGTTGCGCTCCTACAATGAGCAGTTCTTC | CASTKLRSYNEQFF
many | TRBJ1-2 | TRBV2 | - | TGTGCCAGCACGGCAACCCGCCGGGGCTACACCTTC | CASTATRRGYTF
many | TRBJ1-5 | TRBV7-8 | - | TGTGCCAGCAGCCTCGGAAGGGGGGGCGCTGGTCAGCCCCAGCATTTT | CASSLGRGGAGQPQHF
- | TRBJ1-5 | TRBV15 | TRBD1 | TGTGCCACCAGCAGTGCAACGGGACAGGCGAATCAGCCCCAGCATTTT | CATSSATGQANQPQHF
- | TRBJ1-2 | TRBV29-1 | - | TGCAGCGGTAAAGAGGGCTACACCTTC | CSGKEGYTF
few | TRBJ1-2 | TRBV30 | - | TGTGCCTGCGATGGCTACACCTTC | CACDGYTF
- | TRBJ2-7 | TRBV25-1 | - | TGTGCCAGCAGTGATACGGTCGTAGGGTCCTACGAGCAGTACTTC | CASSDTVVGSYEQYF
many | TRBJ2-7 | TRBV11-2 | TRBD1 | TGTGCCAGCAGCTCAGCAGTGGGACAGAACTACGAGCAGTACTTC | CASSSAVGQNYEQYF
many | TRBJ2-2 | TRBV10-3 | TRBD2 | TGTGCCATCAGGACTAGCGGGGACACCGGGGAGCTGTTTTTT | CAIRTSGDTGELFF
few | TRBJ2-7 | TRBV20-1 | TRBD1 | TGCAGTGCTAGGGCCGGGACAGGGCTCGACGAGCAGTACTTC | CSARAGTGLDEQYF
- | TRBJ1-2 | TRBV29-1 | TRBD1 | TGCAGCGTTGAAAAGGGGGCGCACAGCTACACCTTC | CSVEKGAHSYTF
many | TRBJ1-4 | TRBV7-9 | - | TGTGCCAGCAGCTTAGGTCAGGGGGAAAAACTGTTTTTT | CASSLGQGEKLFF
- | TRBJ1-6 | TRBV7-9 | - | TGTGCCAGCAAAAGTGGGGGCCGTGGTTCACCCCTCCACTTT | CASKSGGRGSPLHF
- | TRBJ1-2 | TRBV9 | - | TGTGCCAGCAGCGTATCCCCGCAGCATGGCTACACCTTC | CASSVSPQHGYTF
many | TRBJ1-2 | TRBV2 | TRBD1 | TGTGCCAGCAGTCGTCGGACAGGGCAAATTAACTATGGCTACACCTTC | CASSRRTGQINYGYTF
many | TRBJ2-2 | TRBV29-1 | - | TGCAGCGTTAAAACAGGGTGGACCGGGGAGCTGTTTTTT | CSVKTGWTGELFF
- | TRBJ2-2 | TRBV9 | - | TGTGCCAGCAGCCAATGGGGGGCAGCGAACACCGGGGAGCTGTTTTTT | CASSQWGAANTGELFF
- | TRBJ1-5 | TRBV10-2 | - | TGCGCCTCACATGGCTCGGGGGTATATCAGCCCCAGCATTTT | CASHGSGVYQPQHF
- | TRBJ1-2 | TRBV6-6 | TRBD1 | TGTGCCAGCAGTTTCGGGGGACAGGGTGGCTACACCTTC | CASSFGGQGGYTF
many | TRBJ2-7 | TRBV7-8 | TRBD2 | TGTGCCAGCAGACCAACTAGCGGCCGCTCCTACGAGCAGTACTTC | CASRPTSGRSYEQYF
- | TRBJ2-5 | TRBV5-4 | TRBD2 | TGTGCCAGCAGCCGGACTAGCGTTCAAGAGACCCAGTACTTC | CASSRTSVQETQYF
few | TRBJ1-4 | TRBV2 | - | TGTGCCAGCAGGGAGTCTGGGGCAGCAACTAATGAAAAACTGTTTTTT | CASRESGAATNEKLFF
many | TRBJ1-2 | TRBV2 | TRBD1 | TGTGCCAGCAGCCGACAGGGGGCTTTAGGCTACACCTTC | CASSRQGALGYTF
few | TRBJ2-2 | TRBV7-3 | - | TGTGCCAGCAGCTTACTTTCCGGGAGTACCGGGGAGCTGTTTTTT | CASSLLSGSTGELFF
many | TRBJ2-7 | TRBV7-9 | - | TGTGCCAGCAGTATTTACGGGACGATCGAGCAGTACTTC | CASSIYGTIEQYF
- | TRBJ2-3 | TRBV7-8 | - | TGTGCCAGCAGTCGATCCACAGATACGCAGTATTTT | CASSRSTDTQYF
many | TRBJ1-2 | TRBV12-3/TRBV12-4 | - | TGTGCCAGCAGCTACTCCCGCACCGGGGGACACTCCTACACCTTC | CASSYSRTGGHSYTF
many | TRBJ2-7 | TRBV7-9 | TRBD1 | TGTGCCAGCAGCTTAGCCGGGACAGGGAATACCTACGAGCAGTACTTC | CASSLAGTGNTYEQYF
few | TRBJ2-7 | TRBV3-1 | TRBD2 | TGTGCCAGCAGCCTCAGCGGGGCGGGGGGCGAGCAGTACTTC | CASSLSGAGGEQYF
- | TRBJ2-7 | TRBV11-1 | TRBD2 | TGTGCCAGCAGCCATAGACAGCGGGGGGGAATTTACGAGCAGTACTTC | CASSHRQRGGIYEQYF
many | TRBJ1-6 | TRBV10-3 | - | TGTGCCATCAGTGAGATGAGGAGCTCCTATAATTCACCCCTCCACTTT | CAISEMRSSYNSPLHF
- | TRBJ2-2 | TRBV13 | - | - | CASSDSRGSCFF
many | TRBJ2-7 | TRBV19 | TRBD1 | TGTGCCAGTAGCCCCGGGACAGCCACCTACGAGCAGTACTTC | CASSPGTATYEQYF
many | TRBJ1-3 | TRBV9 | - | TGTGCCAGCAGCGTAGAGGGGTTGGTAGCTGGAAACACCATATATTTT | CASSVEGLVAGNTIYF
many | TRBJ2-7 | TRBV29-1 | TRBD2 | TGCAGCGTTGGACTAGCGGGGAGCTCCTACGAGCAGTACTTC | CSVGLAGSSYEQYF
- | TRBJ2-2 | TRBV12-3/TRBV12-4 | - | TGTGCCAGCACTACCACCGGGGAGCTGTTTTTT | CASTTTGELFF
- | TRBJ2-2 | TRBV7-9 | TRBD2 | TGTGCCAGCAGTCTAGTGGGACTAGTTGGCACCGGGGAGCTGTTTTTT | CASSLVGLVGTGELFF
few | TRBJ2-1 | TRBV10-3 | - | TGTGCCATCAGTGAGTCGGAGGGGGGTGAGCAGTTCTTC | CAISESEGGEQFF
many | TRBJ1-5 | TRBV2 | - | TGTGCCGGTAAAAGACCCGAACCGGGGAGCAATCAGCCCCAGCATTTT | CAGKRPEPGSNQPQHF